This paragraph reports one T cell receptor (beta chain). What it binds is not known. The sample originates from a study of T cell responses to AZD1222 COVID-19 vaccine. Overall study results and limits: Donor demographics were predominantly white British with a female majority; clonal diversity may be underestimated.

The CDR3 has 14 residues. Germline V lookup: CDR1 LNHDA, CDR2 SQIVND (reference sequence). V lost 6 bases and J 5 bases, leaving 14 bases between the germline ends. TCRdb's table, derived via immunoSEQ multiplex PCR, lists solely in-frame clones and lacks some. The sample yields some 140,000 clones, over 65% seen once. This TCR was recovered from an adult in good health. This chain uses TRBV19 with TRBJ1-5, with D possibly being TRBD1 (5 bases). Sequencing was performed on peripheral blood, taken on day 0 of AZD1222 vaccination. The chain's CDR3 is CASRPGGFDQPQHF. DNA of the CDR3: TGTGCCAGTAGGCCGGGGGGGTTCGATCAGCCCCAGCATTTT.